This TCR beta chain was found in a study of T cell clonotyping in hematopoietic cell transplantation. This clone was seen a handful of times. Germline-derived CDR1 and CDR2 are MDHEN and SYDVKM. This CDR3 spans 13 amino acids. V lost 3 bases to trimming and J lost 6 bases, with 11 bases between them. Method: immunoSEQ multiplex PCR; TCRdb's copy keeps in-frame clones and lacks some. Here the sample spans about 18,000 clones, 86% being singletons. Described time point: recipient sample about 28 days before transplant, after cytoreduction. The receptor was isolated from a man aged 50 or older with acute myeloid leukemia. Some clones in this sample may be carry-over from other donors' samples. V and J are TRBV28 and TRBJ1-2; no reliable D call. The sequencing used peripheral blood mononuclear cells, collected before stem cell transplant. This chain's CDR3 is CASSLRAFHGYTF. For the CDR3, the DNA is TGTGCCAGCAGTTTGCGGGCTTTTCATGGCTACACCTTC.